What follows are 26 T cell receptor beta chains derived from one specimen sequenced in a study of blood T cell repertoires in COVID-19. Produced via immunoSEQ multiplex PCR; TCRdb's table is partial and in-frame only. The table records approximately 400,000 clones, 80% to 90% of them present only once. The sequenced material came from peripheral blood. Source of these receptors: a man aged 35-49 years with acute or convalescent COVID-19.

The chain employs TRBV24-1 and TRBJ2-3; a possible D gene is TRBD2 (6 bases). Germline V gene data show CDR1 as KGHDR and CDR2 as SFDVKD. V lost 5 bases, J lost 5 bases, and 22 bases lay in between. The CDR3 spans 17 residues. The CDR3 loop is CATSVGGLGGIEDTQYF. CDR3 nucleotides: TGTGCCACCAGTGTTGGGGGACTTGGGGGGATCGAAGATACGCAGTATTTT.

The chain is built from TRBV13 and TRBJ1-4, with D perhaps matching TRBD1 (5 bases). The length of the CDR3 is 18 residues. V was clipped by 2 bases and J by 0 bases, with 16 bases between them. CDR1 and CDR2 from the germline V gene are PRHDT and FYEKMQ (reference sequence). CDR3 amino acids: CASSLSDRALATNEKLFF. CDR3 DNA sequence: TGTGCCAGCAGCTTATCCGACAGAGCACTTGCAACTAATGAAAAACTGTTTTTT. The full variable domain, completed using reference TRBV13 and TRBJ1-4, is AAGVIQSPRHLIKEKRETATLKCYPIPRHDTVYWYQQGPGQDPQFLISFYEKMQSDKGSIPDRFSAQQFSDYHSELNMSSLELGDSALYFCASSLSDRALATNEKLFFGSGTQLSVL.

J is TRBJ2-7 and V is TRBV5-4; 9 bases agree with TRBD1. The V gene's germline CDR1 is SGHNT and CDR2 YYREEE (reference sequence). V shed 4 bases, J shed 2 bases, and the junction held 10 bases outside the gene matches. There are 16 residues in the CDR3. CDR3 sequence reads: CASSPRQGEITYEQYF. CDR3 bases: TGTGCCAGCAGCCCCAGACAGGGGGAGATAACCTACGAGCAGTACTTC. The full variable domain, completed using reference TRBV5-4 and TRBJ2-7, is ETGVTQSPTHLIKTRGQQVTLRCSSQSGHNTVSWYQQALGQGPQFIFQYYREEENGRGNFPPRFSGLQFPNYSSELNVNALELDDSALYLCASSPRQGEITYEQYFGPGTRLTVT.

The chain uses TRBV6-4 and TRBJ1-5, with a weak D call TRBD1 (5 bases). The CDR3 spans 14 residues. Between the trimmed V and J ends, which lost 0 bases and 4 bases, there was a span of 7 bases. CDR1 is MRHNA and CDR2 is SNTAGT in the germline V gene. The CDR3 reads CASSDSGGNQPQHF. CDR3 DNA sequence: TGTGCCAGCAGTGACTCGGGGGGGAATCAGCCCCAGCATTTT.

The genes are TRBV7-9 and TRBJ1-1; tentatively, D is TRBD1 (5 bases). Trimming cost V 3 bases and J 3 bases, with 8 bases left between them. The CDR3 totals 13 residues. The V gene's germline CDR1 is SEHNR and CDR2 FQNEAQ (reference sequence). CDR3 DNA sequence: TGTGCCAGCAGCTTCAGGGAGGACACTGAAGCTTTCTTT. Translation: CASSFREDTEAFF. Looking up the rest from reference TRBV7-9 and TRBJ1-1 gives the full variable domain: DTGVSQNPRHKITKRGQNVTFRCDPISEHNRLYWYRQTLGQGPEFLTYFQNEAQLEKSRLLSDRFSAERPKGSFSTLEIQRTEQGDSAMYLCASSFREDTEAFFGQGTRLTVV.

This CDR3 reads CASSYNRVGATNEKLFF. The CDR3 coding sequence is TGTGCCAGCAGTTACAACAGGGTCGGAGCAACTAATGAAAAACTGTTTTTT. The J gene is TRBJ1-4, the V gene TRBV6-2 or TRBV6-3; tentatively, D is TRBD1 (6 bases). This CDR3 is 17 amino acids long. Germline assignment: CDR1 MNHEY and CDR2 SVGEGT. Trimming took 2 bases from V and 0 from J, leaving 13 bases between them.

The V call is TRBV27, the J call TRBJ2-1, with 14 bases that match TRBD2. The germline CDR1 and CDR2 sequences are MNHEY and SMNVEV (reference sequence). Germline trimming cut 0 bases from V and 5 bases from J; bases unmatched to any gene: 3. The CDR3 spans 17 residues. CDR3 DNA sequence: TGTGCCAGCAGTTTATCCCTGGGACTAGCGGGAGACAATGAGCAGTTCTTC. Its protein product is CASSLSLGLAGDNEQFF.

The rearrangement joins TRBV6-5 to TRBJ2-7; TRBD1 matches 8 bases. The CDR3 totals 14 residues. CDR1 is MNHEY, CDR2 SVGAGI, per germline. The ends lost 7 bases at V and 6 bases at J; junction bases unmatched: 11. The CDR3 sequence is CASTTRYDRGEQYF. The CDR3 DNA sequence: TGTGCCAGCACGACCCGGTATGACAGGGGCGAGCAGTACTTC.

The V call is TRBV7-9, the J call TRBJ2-7; D not certain. The CDR3 length is 12 residues. V shed 1 base and J shed 7 bases, with 8 bases lying between them. CDR1 and CDR2 (germline): SEHNR, FQNEAQ (reference sequence). This CDR3 is CASSLEVREQYF. CDR3 nucleotide sequence: TGTGCCAGCAGCTTAGAGGTGAGGGAGCAGTACTTC.

The J gene is TRBJ2-3, the V gene TRBV19; weak D call: TRBD1 (7 bases). This CDR3 spans 14 amino acids. Trimming removed 4 bases from V and 5 bases from J, with 13 bases in between. Per the germline V gene, CDR1 is LNHDA and CDR2 is SQIVND (reference sequence). CDR3 DNA sequence: TGTGCCAGTAGTAAATGGCAGGGGGGAGATACGCAGTATTTT. It translates to CASSKWQGGDTQYF.

The chain employs TRBV19 and TRBJ1-4, with 8 bases identical to TRBD1. V gave up 7 bases and J gave up 10 bases; unmatched junction bases: 8. Germline V CDR1 and CDR2: LNHDA, SQIVND (reference sequence). The CDR3 totals 13 residues. CDR3: CASMRQGARKLFF. The CDR3 DNA follows: TGTGCCAGTATGAGGCAGGGGGCAAGAAAACTGTTTTTT. Full variable domain (outside the CDR3, taken from reference TRBV19 and TRBJ1-4): DGGITQSPKYLFRKEGQNVTLSCEQNLNHDAMYWYRQDPGQGLRLIYYSQIVNDFQKGDIAEGYSVSREKKESFPLTVTSAQKNPTAFYLCASMRQGARKLFFGSGTQLSVL.

This rearrangement joins TRBV6-5 to TRBJ1-1, with no clear D. CDR1 MNHEY and CDR2 SVGAGI come from the germline V gene. The CDR3 is 15 amino acids. V shed 0 bases and J shed 4 bases, with 12 bases lying between them. CDR3 amino acids: CASSYSVGRGTEAFF. CDR3 nucleotides: TGTGCCAGCAGTTACTCAGTAGGGAGAGGCACTGAAGCTTTCTTT.

The J gene is TRBJ1-1, the V gene TRBV19, with D hard to call. The CDR3 runs 12 residues. V lost 3 bases to trimming and J lost 8 bases, with 10 bases between them. Germline V CDR1 and CDR2: LNHDA, SQIVND (reference sequence). The DNA of the CDR3 is TGTGCCAGTAGTATTGGGGAGGGAGAAGCTTTCTTT. Translated: CASSIGEGEAFF.

CDR3 coding DNA: TGTGCCAGCAGCCTATCCAGGTTCTATGGCTACACCTTC. Amino acid sequence: CASSLSRFYGYTF. V and J are TRBV28 and TRBJ1-2, with D uncertain. Trimming removed 6 bases at V and 4 bases at J, with 12 bases between. In germline, CDR1 is MDHEN, CDR2 SYDVKM. The CDR3 is made up of 13 amino acids.

The rearrangement uses TRBV28 and TRBJ2-5, with TRBD2 matching 7 bases. The CDR3 spans 17 residues. Trimming cost V 1 base and J 2 bases; bases outside gene matches: 10. Germline-derived CDR1 and CDR2 are MDHEN and SYDVKM. The CDR3 nucleotides read TGTGCCAGCAGTTTATACCCCGGGACTATCGGACAAGAGACCCAGTACTTC. Protein sequence: CASSLYPGTIGQETQYF.

This chain joins TRBV5-3 and TRBJ1-2, with TRBD1 as a possible D gene (5 bases). TRBV5-3 is treated as an ORF (open reading frame) with a function not yet certain. The CDR3 extends over 13 amino acids. Between the trimmed V and J ends, which lost 0 bases and 5 bases, there was a span of 8 bases. CDR3 nucleotide sequence: TGTGCCAGAAGCTTGGGACAGCTTTATGGCTACACCTTC. The encoded protein is CARSLGQLYGYTF.

Details on this clone: This sample also contains other DNA sequences that code for the same CDR3. In nucleotides, the CDR3 is TGCGCCAGCAGCCTCGAGAGTGCATCTGGAAACACCATATATTTT. Protein sequence: CASSLESASGNTIYF. The V call is TRBV4-1, the J call TRBJ1-3; D remains unclear. CDR3 size: 15 residues. Trimming removed 4 bases from V and 1 base from J, with 11 bases in between. In germline, CDR1 is MGHRA, CDR2 YSYEKL.

The chain employs TRBV4-2 and TRBJ1-1; tentative D call: TRBD1 (6 bases). CDR3 length: 14 amino acids. V was trimmed by 4 bases and J by 1 base, leaving 10 bases between them. CDR1 and CDR2 from the germline V gene are LGHNA and YNFKEQ. CDR3 loop: CASSLDSPNTEAFF. For the CDR3, the DNA is TGTGCCAGCAGCCTGGACAGCCCGAACACTGAAGCTTTCTTT.

The V gene is TRBV10-1, the J gene TRBJ2-7; TRBD2 is a possible D gene (5 bases). The CDR3 is 12 amino acids. Trimming left V 11 bases short and J 7 bases short, with 18 bases between. Germline V gene lookup returns CDR1 WNHNN and CDR2 SYGVQD (reference sequence). This CDR3 is CASSPPYEEQYF. In nucleotides, the CDR3 is TGCGCCTCTAGCCCGCCCTACGAGGAGCAGTACTTC.

This clone was seen a handful of times. The V gene is TRBV7-8, the J gene TRBJ2-7, with 14 bases fitting TRBD2. CDR3 length: 14 amino acids. V trimming: 0 bases; J trimming: 10 bases; junction bases outside the gene matches: 2. CDR1 is SGHVS, CDR2 FQNEAQ, per germline. The CDR3 DNA reads as TGTGCCAGCAGCTTAGCAGGACTAGCGGGGGGCCAGTACTTC. It specifies CASSLAGLAGGQYF.

The chain joins TRBV30 to TRBJ1-6; 11 bases match TRBD1. Germline CDR1 GTSNPN, CDR2 SVGIG (reference sequence). The CDR3 loop spans 15 amino acids. Losses at the gene ends were 2 bases for V and 10 bases for J; bases not matched to a gene: 7. CDR3 DNA: TGTGCCTGGAGTTCCGGGACAGGGGGTCGATCACCCCTCCACTTT. It translates to CAWSSGTGGRSPLHF.

The chain is built from TRBV5-6 and TRBJ2-5; D remains unclear. Per germline, CDR1 SGHDT and CDR2 YYEEEE. Trimming left V 4 bases short and J 6 bases short, with 16 bases between. The CDR3 runs 14 residues. The CDR3, as DNA: TGTGCCAGCAGCCCCCAGTCCGTCAGTCAGACCCAGTACTTC. It codes for CASSPQSVSQTQYF.

This chain links TRBV2 with TRBJ1-1; tentative D call: TRBD1 (5 bases). Germline CDR1 is SNHLY and CDR2 is FYNNEI. The CDR3 runs to 14 residues. Trimming cost V 4 bases and J 3 bases, with 12 bases left between them. CDR3 sequence: CASSVAGWDTEAFF. The CDR3 DNA is TGTGCCAGCAGTGTGGCAGGGTGGGACACTGAAGCTTTCTTT.

The V gene is TRBV19, the J gene TRBJ1-5, with D uncertain. The CDR3 loop spans 12 amino acids. The V gene lost 6 bases and the J gene lost 1 base, with 4 bases spanning the gap. The germline CDR1 and CDR2 sequences are LNHDA and SQIVND (reference sequence). CDR3 sequence: CASRLSNQPQHF. The CDR3 coding sequence is TGTGCCAGTAGACTCAGCAATCAGCCCCAGCATTTT.

Comments on this clone: Other DNA variants within this sample encode the same CDR3. This chain connects TRBV27 to TRBJ2-6; D is unclear. CDR1 is MNHEY, CDR2 SMNVEV, per germline (reference sequence). V gave up 6 bases and J gave up 0 bases, with 3 bases separating them. CDR3 length equals 13 residues. The CDR3, as DNA: TGTGCCAGCAGCCTCTCTGGGGCCAACGTCCTGACTTTC. This codes for CASSLSGANVLTF. Based on the CDR3 plus reference TRBV27 and TRBJ2-6, the full variable domain is EAQVTQNPRYLITVTGKKLTVTCSQNMNHEYMSWYRQDPGLGLRQIYYSMNVEVTDKGDVPEGYKVSRKEKRNFPLILESPSPNQTSLYFCASSLSGANVLTFGAGSRLTVL.

This clone was observed a single time. The rearrangement uses TRBV5-4 and TRBJ2-1, with TRBD2 matching over 13 bases. CDR3 length equals 15 residues. Trimming cost V 4 bases and J 5 bases; bases outside gene matches: 3. CDR1 and CDR2 (germline): SGHNT, YYREEE (reference sequence). CDR3 in DNA: TGTGCCAGCAGCGTACTAGCGGGAGGGAACAATGAGCAGTTCTTC. Encoded protein: CASSVLAGGNNEQFF. Complete variable domain (other parts from reference TRBV5-4 and TRBJ2-1): ETGVTQSPTHLIKTRGQQVTLRCSSQSGHNTVSWYQQALGQGPQFIFQYYREEENGRGNFPPRFSGLQFPNYSSELNVNALELDDSALYLCASSVLAGGNNEQFFGPGTRLTVL.